Following are 20 T cell receptor beta chains from one sample sequenced in a study. One entry per CDR3 protein results from TCRdb running MiXCR on the 5' RACE reads. The table lists about 55,000 distinct CDR3 sequences, 17% of them singletons. The sequenced sample consisted of naive CD4+ T cells sorted from blood. Subset noted: naive CD4+ T cells, CD4+CD45RA+CD25-. Source of these receptors: a female donor with breast cancer.

This clonotype was seen at least ten times. The J gene is TRBJ1-1, the V gene TRBV6-5, with D maybe TRBD1 (6 bases). V was shortened by 6 bases and J by 0 bases, with 14 bases between the two germline ends. Germline CDR1 and CDR2: MNHEY and SVGAGI. CDR3 length: 15 amino acids. This CDR3 is CASSPGWGLNTEAFF. The DNA for the CDR3 is TGTGCCAGCAGCCCGGGATGGGGGCTGAACACTGAAGCTTTCTTT.

This clonotype appeared many times. The rearrangement uses TRBV7-2 and TRBJ2-5, with D uncertain. The V end was cut by 4 bases, the J end by 0 bases, with 12 bases between. The CDR3 extends over 15 amino acids. Germline values: CDR1 SGHTA, CDR2 FQGNSA. CDR3 bases: TGTGCCAGCAGCTCTTATTACCGGGACCAAGAGACCCAGTACTTC. Translated, it gives CASSSYYRDQETQYF.

This clonotype has only a few counts. The gene calls are TRBV5-1 and TRBJ1-1, with D hard to call. Germline lookup yields CDR1 SGHRS and CDR2 YFSETQ. The CDR3 runs 14 residues. The ends were cut back, 1 base at V and 3 bases at J, with 10 bases in the middle. Here the CDR3 DNA reads TGCGCCAGCAGCTTGAAAGAACAGTACACTGAAGCTTTCTTT. The encoded protein is CASSLKEQYTEAFF.

The chain carries TRBV7-3 and TRBJ2-2, with D possibly TRBD2 on 6 matching bases. V dropped 5 bases and J dropped 6 bases, with 10 bases sitting between them. From germline, CDR1 is SGHTA and CDR2 FQGTGA. This CDR3 spans 13 amino acids. In DNA form, the CDR3 reads TGTGCCAGCAGCCCCGGAGGGTCCGGGGAGCTGTTTTTT. Translated, it gives CASSPGGSGELFF.

This clonotype has only a few counts. V usage is TRBV20-1 and J usage is TRBJ2-1; D possibly corresponds to TRBD2 (5 bases). Trimming cost V 0 bases and J 1 base, with 10 bases left between them. In germline, CDR1 is DFQATT, CDR2 SNEGSKA (reference sequence). This CDR3 region has 15 residues. CDR3 nucleotides: TGCAGTGCTAGAGATTACGGGATATCCTACAATGAGCAGTTCTTC. It encodes CSARDYGISYNEQFF.

This clonotype was counted only a few times. This chain links TRBV20-1 with TRBJ1-1; no firm D call. V dropped 5 bases and J dropped 1 base, with 8 bases sitting between them. Germline CDR1 DFQATT, CDR2 SNEGSKA (reference sequence). This CDR3 is built from 12 residues. CDR3 in amino acids: CSAYRQNTEAFF. DNA of the CDR3: TGCAGTGCTTACAGACAGAACACTGAAGCTTTCTTT.

About this clonotype: A junction boundary mismatches the germline segment, possibly from a read error. The chain carries TRBV28 and TRBJ1-6; TRBD1 agrees at 9 bases. The CDR3 runs 11 residues. Germline CDR1 is MDHEN and CDR2 is SYDVKM. The CDR3 protein is CASGASDRGSF. The CDR3 nucleotides are TGTGCCAGCGGAGCCTCTGACAGGGGGTCTTTT.

This clonotype has only a few counts. This CDR3 fails to terminate in the conserved phenylalanine or tryptophan, so it likely reflects a read error. CDR3 DNA: TGCAGTGCTAGTAGACCCCGACAGAGCAGGGTCTATGGCTACACCTGC. It codes for CSASRPRQSRVYGYTC. This chain uses TRBV20-1 with TRBJ1-2, with a tentative D call TRBD1 (5 bases). The CDR3 sequence is 16 residues long. Looked up from germline, CDR1 is DFQATT and CDR2 is SNEGSKA (reference sequence). The ends were cut back, 3 bases at V and 4 bases at J, with 21 bases in the middle.

By frequency in the sample, this clonotype is medium-sized. The chain uses TRBV4-1 and TRBJ2-5; TRBD1 aligns across 7 bases. Trimming cost V 4 bases and J 5 bases; bases outside gene matches: 4. This CDR3 has 13 amino acids. Looked up from germline, CDR1 is MGHRA and CDR2 is YSYEKL. The CDR3 DNA reads as TGCGCCAGCAGCCGTACAGGGGACGAGACCCAGTACTTC. Its translation: CASSRTGDETQYF.

This clonotype was observed at least ten times. V gene TRBV5-1 combines with J gene TRBJ1-4; TRBD1 aligns across 7 bases. V was clipped by 4 bases and J by 0 bases; unmatched bases: 9. CDR1 and CDR2 from the germline V gene are SGHRS and YFSETQ. The CDR3 extends over 17 amino acids. The chain's CDR3 is CASSPSTGFSTNEKLFF. DNA of the CDR3: TGCGCCAGCAGCCCGTCGACAGGGTTCTCAACTAATGAAAAACTGTTTTTT.

This clonotype was counted ten times or more. The chain employs TRBV7-2 and TRBJ1-6; perhaps TRBD1 as D (5 bases). Looked up from germline, CDR1 is SGHTA and CDR2 is FQGNSA. Trimming took off 1 base at V and 10 bases at J, with 20 bases between the two ends. This CDR3 spans 17 amino acids. This chain's CDR3 is CASSLVRDHKKNSPLHF. The CDR3 nucleotides are TGTGCCAGCAGCTTAGTAAGGGACCACAAAAAGAACTCACCCCTCCACTTT.

This clonotype was detected only a few times. V is TRBV20-1 and J is TRBJ1-4; TRBD1 might be the D (6 bases). Germline V gene sequence: CDR1 DFQATT, CDR2 SNEGSKA (reference sequence). This CDR3 region has 14 residues. V dropped 6 bases and J dropped 4 bases, with 15 bases sitting between them. The CDR3 loop reads CSAGAGTYNEKLFF. Written as DNA, the CDR3 is TGCAGTGCGGGGGCCGGGACTTATAATGAAAAACTGTTTTTT.

There are many counts of this clonotype. The chain couples TRBV5-1 to TRBJ2-5, with a tentative D call TRBD2 (5 bases). Trimming cost V 4 bases and J 4 bases, with 14 bases left between them. The CDR3 spans 14 residues. Germline values: CDR1 SGHRS, CDR2 YFSETQ. CDR3 amino acids: CASSPTAGGETQYF. For the CDR3, the DNA is TGCGCCAGCAGCCCTACGGCAGGAGGAGAGACCCAGTACTTC.

This chain joins TRBV5-6 and TRBJ2-1; a weak D match, TRBD2 (5 bases). Germline lookup yields CDR1 SGHDT and CDR2 YYEEEE. Trimming left V 2 bases short and J 4 bases short, with 7 bases between. The CDR3 runs 13 residues. The DNA for the CDR3 is TGTGCCAGCAGCTTCGGACTGTACAATGAGCAGTTCTTC. Its protein is CASSFGLYNEQFF.

The chain combines TRBV10-1 with TRBJ2-3, with 7 bases identical to TRBD2. The CDR3 has 15 amino acids. With V trimmed by 2 bases and J by 6 bases, 8 bases remained unmatched. CDR1 and CDR2 from the germline V gene are WNHNN and SYGVQD (reference sequence). The CDR3, as DNA: TGCGCCAGCAGTGAGAAGGGGAGGGTCGCGGATACGCAGTATTTT. This codes for CASSEKGRVADTQYF.

Ten or more counts support this clonotype. CDR3: CASSFSIKGANVLTF. CDR3 nucleotides: TGTGCCAGCAGCTTTTCGATTAAAGGGGCCAACGTCCTGACTTTC. The chain recombines TRBV7-2 with TRBJ2-6; D call uncertain. The CDR3 spans 15 residues. The germline V and J ends were trimmed by 3 bases and 4 bases, with 10 bases remaining between them. CDR1 is SGHTA and CDR2 is FQGNSA in the germline V gene. Supplemented by reference TRBV7-2 and TRBJ2-6, the full variable domain reads GAGVSQSPSNKVTEKGKDVELRCDPISGHTALYWYRQSLGQGLEFLIYFQGNSAPDKSGLPSDRFSAERTGGSVSTLTIQRTQQEDSAVYLCASSFSIKGANVLTFGAGSRLTVL.

The chain has TRBV18 and TRBJ2-7, with 7 bases matching TRBD2. Germline-derived CDR1 and CDR2 are KGHSH and LQKENI. Trimming took 4 bases from V and 0 from J; bases not matched to a gene: 6. The CDR3 length is 15 residues. CDR3 sequence: CASSRTRSASYEQYF. As DNA, the CDR3 is TGTGCCAGCTCACGGACTAGATCAGCCTCCTACGAGCAGTACTTC.

The chain carries TRBV20-1 and TRBJ2-1; D may be TRBD1 (5 bases). Deletions cut 5 bases from V and 10 bases from J, with 15 bases between. The CDR3 runs 12 residues. CDR1 is DFQATT and CDR2 is SNEGSKA in the germline V gene (reference sequence). The CDR3 here is CSAPTGVGEQFF. In DNA form, the CDR3 reads TGCAGTGCTCCAACAGGAGTAGGGGAGCAGTTCTTC.

This clonotype has just a few counts. V and J are TRBV24-1 and TRBJ2-3, with 8 nucleotides matching TRBD1. Germline assignment: CDR1 KGHDR and CDR2 SFDVKD. V gave up 2 bases and J gave up 5 bases; unmatched junction bases: 5. CDR3 length equals 15 residues. The CDR3 nucleotides read TGTGCCACCAGTGATTCCGGGACAGGAGGAGATACGCAGTATTTT. Protein sequence: CATSDSGTGGDTQYF.

Here the CDR3 reads CASSLRTEETQYF. CDR3 nucleotide sequence: TGTGCCAGCAGCCTTCGAACTGAAGAGACCCAGTACTTC. The chain links TRBV3-1 to TRBJ2-5; D is unclear. Per the germline V gene, CDR1 is LGHDT and CDR2 is YNNKEL (reference sequence). CDR3 length: 13 amino acids. Trimming left V 4 bases short and J 3 bases short, with 9 bases between.